This T cell receptor (beta chain) was identified in a study of control samples from healthy donors and cancer patients. This CDR3 is built from 16 residues. V was pared by 2 bases and J by 4 bases, with 5 bases of the junction left unmatched. CDR1 WNHNN and CDR2 SYGVQD come from the germline V gene (reference sequence). Generated by immunoSEQ multiplex PCR, the TCRdb table keeps only in-frame clones and is missing some. The data show approximately 74,000 clones, approximately 94% seen once. The V and J genes are TRBV10-1 and TRBJ2-1; 10 bases match TRBD2. Sequencing was done on a sample of blood. This sequence was found in a young woman in good health. CDR3 bases: TGCGCCAGCAGTGAGCGGACTAGCGGTTTTTACAATGAGCAGTTCTTC. Its protein is CASSERTSGFYNEQFF.